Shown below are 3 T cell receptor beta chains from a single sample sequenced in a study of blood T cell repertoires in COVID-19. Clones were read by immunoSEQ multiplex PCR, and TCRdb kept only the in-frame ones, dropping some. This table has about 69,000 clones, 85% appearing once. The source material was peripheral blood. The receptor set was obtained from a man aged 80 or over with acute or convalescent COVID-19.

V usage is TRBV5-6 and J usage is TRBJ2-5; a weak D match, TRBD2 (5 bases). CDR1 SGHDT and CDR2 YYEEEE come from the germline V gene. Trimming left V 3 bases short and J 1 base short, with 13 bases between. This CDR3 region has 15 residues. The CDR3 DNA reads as TGTGCCAGCAGCTGGAGGCAGGTTATCCAAGAGACCCAGTACTTC. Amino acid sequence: CASSWRQVIQETQYF.

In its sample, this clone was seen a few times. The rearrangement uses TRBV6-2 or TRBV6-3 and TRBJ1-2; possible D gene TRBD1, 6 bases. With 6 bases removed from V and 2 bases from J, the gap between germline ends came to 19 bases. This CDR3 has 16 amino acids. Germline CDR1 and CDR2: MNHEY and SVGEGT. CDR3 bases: TGTGCCAGCAGCCCTACGGGTGGACAGTTCAACTATGGCTACACCTTC. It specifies CASSPTGGQFNYGYTF.

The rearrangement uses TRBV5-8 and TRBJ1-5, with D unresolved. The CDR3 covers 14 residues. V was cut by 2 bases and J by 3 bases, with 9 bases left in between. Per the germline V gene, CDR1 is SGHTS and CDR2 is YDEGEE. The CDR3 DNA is TGTGCCAGCAGCTTTACCGGGTACAATCAGCCCCAGCATTTT. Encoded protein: CASSFTGYNQPQHF.